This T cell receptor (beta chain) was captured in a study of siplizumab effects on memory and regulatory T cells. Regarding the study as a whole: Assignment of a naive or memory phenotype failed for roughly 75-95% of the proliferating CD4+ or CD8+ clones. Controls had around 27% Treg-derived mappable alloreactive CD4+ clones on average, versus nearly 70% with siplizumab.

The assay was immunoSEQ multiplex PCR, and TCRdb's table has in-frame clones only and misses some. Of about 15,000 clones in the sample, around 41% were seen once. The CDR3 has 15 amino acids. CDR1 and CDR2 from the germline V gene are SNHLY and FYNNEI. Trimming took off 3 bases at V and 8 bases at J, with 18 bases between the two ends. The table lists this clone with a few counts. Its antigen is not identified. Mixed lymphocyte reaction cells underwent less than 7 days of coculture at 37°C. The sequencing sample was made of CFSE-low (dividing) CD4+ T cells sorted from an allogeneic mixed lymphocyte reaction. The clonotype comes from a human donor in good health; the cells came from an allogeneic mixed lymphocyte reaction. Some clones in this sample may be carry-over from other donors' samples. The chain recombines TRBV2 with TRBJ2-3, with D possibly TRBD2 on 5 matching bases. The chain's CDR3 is CASSERGNPTGTQYF. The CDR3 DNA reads TGTGCCAGCAGTGAGAGAGGGAACCCCACGGGTACGCAGTATTTT.